This T cell receptor beta chain was identified during a study of cytomegalovirus exposure and HLA in healthy donors. Notes on the study in general: In an earlier analysis, most TCR beta V segments were productive about 90% or about 30% of the time. Presence/absence comparisons presumed near-even sequencing depth among donors.

PCR amplification relied on 60 Vbeta primers (plus 13 Jbeta primers). Produced via immunoSEQ multiplex PCR; TCRdb's table is partial and in-frame only. The data show 110,000 or so clones, about four fifths seen once. On this clone: Its antigen is not identified.

The CDR3 totals 14 residues. Losses at the gene ends were 1 base for V and 4 bases for J; bases not matched to a gene: 3. CDR1 is GTSNPN, CDR2 SVGIG, per germline (reference sequence). The source material was PBMCs. The sequence was obtained from a man aged 25-40 years in good health and CMV-seronegative. The chain uses TRBV30 and TRBJ2-1; 8 bases are a match to TRBD2. The CDR3 reads CAWSEVAGYNEQFF. CDR3 sequence (DNA): TGTGCCTGGAGTGAGGTAGCGGGGTACAATGAGCAGTTCTTC.